This entry lists 26 T cell receptor beta chains sequenced from one sample in a study of cytomegalovirus exposure and HLA in healthy donors. Amplification used 60 Vbeta primers and 13 Jbeta primers. TCRdb's table, derived via immunoSEQ multiplex PCR, lists solely in-frame clones and lacks some. The sample shows about 180,000 clones, 75% to 85% of them seen only once. The source material was PBMCs. Every receptor here comes from a woman in her twenties or thirties in good health and CMV-seronegative.

The chain combines TRBV4-3 with TRBJ2-7; D is uncertain. CDR1 is LGHNA, CDR2 YSLEER, per germline. This CDR3 region has 14 residues. V was shortened by 0 bases and J by 0 bases, with 6 bases between the two germline ends. The CDR3 protein is CASSQELSSYEQYF. Here the CDR3 DNA reads TGCGCCAGCAGCCAAGAACTAAGCTCCTACGAGCAGTACTTC.

The rearrangement links TRBV18 to TRBJ2-5, with 8 bases identical to TRBD1. J was trimmed by 4 bases and V by 2 bases; bases with no gene match: 3. The CDR3 is 14 amino acids. Germline V gives CDR1 KGHSH, CDR2 LQKENI. The CDR3 DNA is TGTGCCAGCTCACCAAGACAGGGGCGAGAGACCCAGTACTTC. It specifies CASSPRQGRETQYF.

This sequence joins TRBV30 and TRBJ2-5; TRBD2 matches at 12 bases. The CDR3 length is 15 residues. After removal of 2 bases from V and 5 bases from J, the junction contained 6 bases not matched to a gene. From germline, CDR1 is GTSNPN and CDR2 SVGIG (reference sequence). In nucleotides, the CDR3 is TGTGCCTGGAGTAAGCTAGCGGGAGGGTATGAGACCCAGTACTTC. This encodes CAWSKLAGGYETQYF.

This chain's CDR3 is CASRTSGYSYEQYF. CDR3 coding DNA: TGTGCCAGCAGGACTAGCGGGTACTCCTACGAGCAGTACTTC. The chain carries TRBV6-5 and TRBJ2-7, with 10 positions matching TRBD2. The CDR3 contains 14 residues. CDR1 MNHEY and CDR2 SVGAGI come from the germline V gene. V gave up 6 bases and J gave up 0 bases; unmatched junction bases: 2.

The chain employs TRBV5-6 and TRBJ2-1, with D tentatively TRBD1 (6 bases). V lost 2 bases and J 1 base, leaving 10 bases between the germline ends. The germline V gene has CDR1 SGHDT and CDR2 YYEEEE. CDR3 length: 15 amino acids. Written as DNA, the CDR3 is TGTGCCAGCAGCTTACAGGGATGGTCCTACAATGAGCAGTTCTTC. Translated: CASSLQGWSYNEQFF.

Turning to this clone: At one boundary the junction diverges from the germline segment, which might be a read error. The genes are TRBV30 and TRBJ2-6, with a weak D call TRBD1 (5 bases). CDR1 is GTSNPN, CDR2 SVGIG, per germline (reference sequence). This CDR3 region has 19 residues. CDR3 nucleotide sequence: TGTGCCTGGAGTATCCTGACAGATCACATTAACTCTGGGGCCAACGGCCTGACTTTC. It yields the protein CAWSILTDHINSGANGLTF.

V is TRBV4-2 and J is TRBJ2-7; the D gene is possibly TRBD2 (6 bases). There are 15 residues in the CDR3. Per the germline V gene, CDR1 is LGHNA and CDR2 is YNFKEQ. The germline V and J ends were trimmed by 0 bases and 0 bases, with 9 bases remaining between them. The CDR3 DNA reads TGTGCCAGCAGCCAAGAAAATAGCGGCTCCTACGAGCAGTACTTC. Translating it yields CASSQENSGSYEQYF.

The CDR3 DNA reads as TGTGCCAGCAGCTTAGGGACTAACGTCTACGAGCAGTACTTC. Translating gives CASSLGTNVYEQYF. V and J are TRBV7-9 and TRBJ2-7, with D possibly matching TRBD2 (6 bases). Germline lookup yields CDR1 SEHNR and CDR2 FQNEAQ (reference sequence). This CDR3 comprises 14 residues. The V end was cut by 1 base, the J end by 3 bases, with 10 bases between. Full variable domain (outside the CDR3, taken from reference TRBV7-9 and TRBJ2-7): DTGVSQNPRHKITKRGQNVTFRCDPISEHNRLYWYRQTLGQGPEFLTYFQNEAQLEKSRLLSDRFSAERPKGSFSTLEIQRTEQGDSAMYLCASSLGTNVYEQYFGPGTRLTVT.

The chain carries TRBV7-9 and TRBJ1-2; D may be TRBD1 (6 bases). This CDR3 spans 13 amino acids. V was cut by 5 bases and J by 8 bases, with 15 bases left in between. The germline gives CDR1 SEHNR, CDR2 FQNEAQ (reference sequence). CDR3 bases: TGTGCCAGCAGCCCGCGGACAGTTGAAGGCTACACCTTC. Translating gives CASSPRTVEGYTF.

This chain joins TRBV27 and TRBJ1-2; D not certain. V was shortened by 11 bases and J by 6 bases, with 10 bases between the two germline ends. This CDR3 is built from 10 residues. Germline V gene data show CDR1 as MNHEY and CDR2 as SMNVEV (reference sequence). CDR3 sequence (DNA): TGTGCCTCCTTTAGTAATGGCTACACCTTC. This encodes CASFSNGYTF.

The chain combines TRBV5-1 with TRBJ2-3; 7 bases align to TRBD2. V trimming: 4 bases; J trimming: 4 bases; junction bases outside the gene matches: 15. The CDR3 sequence is 17 residues long. Per germline, CDR1 SGHRS and CDR2 YFSETQ. CDR3: CASSPFEAGYSADTQYF. The CDR3 DNA is TGCGCCAGCAGCCCCTTTGAAGCGGGATATTCAGCAGATACGCAGTATTTT.

The chain recombines TRBV11-2 with TRBJ2-5; possibly TRBD1 for D (6 bases). Per the germline V gene, CDR1 is SGHAT and CDR2 is FQNNGV. There are 13 residues in the CDR3. V was clipped by 5 bases and J by 2 bases, with 9 bases between them. The CDR3 nucleotides are TGTGCCAGCAGCGAGGACAGTCAAGAGACCCAGTACTTC. The encoded protein is CASSEDSQETQYF.

This clone was found a few times. The CDR3 is CASIMIRTGDNTIYF. CDR3 bases: TGTGCCAGCATTATGATCCGGACAGGGGATAACACCATATATTTT. The gene calls are TRBV6-1 and TRBJ1-3; 9 positions agree with TRBD1. The CDR3 is 15 amino acids. Germline CDR1 is MNHNS and CDR2 is SASEGT. Trimming at V came to 7 bases and at J to 7 bases, leaving 11 bases not matched to a gene.

V gene TRBV28 combines with J gene TRBJ2-3; 9 nucleotides agree with TRBD2. CDR3 length: 15 residues. The germline CDR1 and CDR2 sequences are MDHEN and SYDVKM. V gave up 6 bases and J gave up 6 bases; unmatched junction bases: 10. CDR3 sequence (DNA): TGTGCCAGCAGATCGGCGGGGGGGCGAGGTGATACGCAGTATTTT. Translating it yields CASRSAGGRGDTQYF.

This chain connects TRBV28 to TRBJ2-7, with D possibly TRBD1 on 6 matching bases. Trimming took 5 bases from V and 1 from J, leaving 15 bases between them. CDR3 length: 15 residues. Germline values: CDR1 MDHEN, CDR2 SYDVKM. CDR3 bases: TGTGCCAGCAGTACCCGAGACAGGTTATCCTACGAGCAGTACTTC. Its translation: CASSTRDRLSYEQYF.

This chain uses TRBV27 with TRBJ2-7; D unclear. Germline V gene sequence: CDR1 MNHEY, CDR2 SMNVEV (reference sequence). The CDR3 extends over 11 amino acids. Trimming left V 5 bases short and J 0 bases short, with 2 bases between. The CDR3 here is CASSHSYEQYF. For the CDR3, the DNA is TGTGCCAGCAGTCACTCCTACGAGCAGTACTTC.

This chain joins TRBV11-2 and TRBJ2-1; 10 positions agree with TRBD2. Germline assignment: CDR1 SGHAT and CDR2 FQNNGV. V was clipped by 2 bases and J by 8 bases; unmatched bases: 12. The CDR3 contains 17 residues. The CDR3 is CASSLLPSGGPRDEQFF. In DNA form, the CDR3 reads TGTGCCAGCAGCTTACTCCCTAGCGGGGGCCCTAGGGATGAGCAGTTCTTC.

The chain has TRBV5-1 and TRBJ2-2, with 12 positions matching TRBD2. Trimming at V came to 7 bases and at J to 4 bases, leaving 2 bases not matched to a gene. Germline V gene sequence: CDR1 SGHRS, CDR2 YFSETQ. The CDR3 spans 14 residues. The CDR3 is CASGTSGFTGELFF. The CDR3 DNA is TGCGCCAGCGGGACTAGCGGGTTCACCGGGGAGCTGTTTTTT.

The CDR3 coding sequence is TGTGCCTGGGAACAGGGCTACCAAGAGACCCAGTACTTC. The encoded protein is CAWEQGYQETQYF. This chain joins TRBV30 and TRBJ2-5, with D perhaps TRBD1 (6 bases). Trimming took 5 bases from V and 0 from J, leaving 10 bases between them. CDR3 length: 13 amino acids. Germline CDR1 and CDR2: GTSNPN and SVGIG (reference sequence). The full variable domain, in which reference TRBV30 and TRBJ2-5 provide the parts outside the CDR3, is SQTIHQWPATLVQPVGSPLSLECTVEGTSNPNLYWYRQAAGRGLQLLFYSVGIGQISSEVPQNLSASRPQDRQFILSSKKLLLSDSGFYLCAWEQGYQETQYFGPGTRLLVL.

This clone turned up a few times. A junction boundary mismatches the germline segment, possibly from a read error. This chain joins TRBV7-9 and TRBJ2-1, with 10 bases aligning to TRBD2. The CDR3 length is 18 residues. Germline values: CDR1 SEHNR, CDR2 FQNEAQ (reference sequence). The DNA for the CDR3 is TGTTCCAGCAGCTTAGCAGCGGGGGGGCATTCGTCCTACAATGAGCAGTTCTTC. Residues: CSSSLAAGGHSSYNEQFF.

This clone came up a few times. The chain uses TRBV5-8 and TRBJ2-7; TRBD1 matches 10 bases. This CDR3 has 14 amino acids. Per the germline V gene, CDR1 is SGHTS and CDR2 is YDEGEE. J lost 3 bases, V lost 3 bases, and 3 bases had no gene match. This CDR3 reads CASSYRDRGYEQYF. The CDR3 nucleotides are TGTGCCAGCAGCTACCGGGACAGGGGCTACGAGCAGTACTTC. The full variable domain, completed using reference TRBV5-8 and TRBJ2-7, is EAGVTQSPTHLIKTRGQQATLRCSPISGHTSVYWYQQALGLGLQFLLWYDEGEERNRGNFPPRFSGRQFPNYSSELNVNALELEDSALYLCASSYRDRGYEQYFGPGTRLTVT.

The chain recombines TRBV9 with TRBJ1-6; the D gene is possibly TRBD1 (6 bases). Germline CDR1 reads SGDLS; CDR2 reads YYNGEE. The CDR3 consists of 13 residues. V was cut by 1 base and J by 7 bases, with 6 bases left in between. Here the CDR3 DNA reads TGTGCCAGCAGCGTAACAGGGAATTCACCCCTCCACTTT. Translation gives CASSVTGNSPLHF.

The chain recombines TRBV27 with TRBJ2-1; D perhaps matches TRBD2 (6 bases). Per the germline V gene, CDR1 is MNHEY and CDR2 is SMNVEV (reference sequence). This CDR3 has 16 amino acids. V lost 3 bases and J lost 0, with 12 bases in between. CDR3 region: CASSFYGGISYNEQFF. The CDR3 coding sequence is TGTGCCAGCAGTTTTTACGGCGGGATCTCCTACAATGAGCAGTTCTTC.

V and J are TRBV30 and TRBJ2-7; TRBD2 matches 13 bases. This CDR3 has 18 residues. CDR1 and CDR2 from the germline V gene are GTSNPN and SVGIG (reference sequence). V trimming: 5 bases; J trimming: 0 bases; junction bases outside the gene matches: 13. The CDR3 region is CAWQLTGTSGEHSYEQYF. In DNA form, the CDR3 reads TGTGCCTGGCAGCTGACCGGGACTAGCGGGGAGCACTCCTACGAGCAGTACTTC.

In its sample, this clone was seen once. The chain couples TRBV5-5 to TRBJ2-1, with 8 bases lining up with TRBD2. The CDR3 is 16 residues long. V lost 5 bases and J lost 8; bases outside the gene matches: 15. Germline V CDR1 and CDR2: SGHKS, YYEKEE (reference sequence). The CDR3 sequence is CASRTSVGAGAYEQFF. In DNA, the CDR3 is TGTGCCAGCAGGACTAGCGTGGGGGCGGGTGCGTATGAGCAGTTCTTC.

This clone was detected a few times. V usage is TRBV4-2 and J usage is TRBJ2-5, with D possibly TRBD2 on 7 matching bases. Per germline, CDR1 LGHNA and CDR2 YNFKEQ. This CDR3 has 15 residues. Trimming took off 0 bases at V and 4 bases at J, with 12 bases between the two ends. The CDR3 here is CASSQDRGATETQYF. CDR3 DNA sequence: TGTGCCAGCAGCCAAGATCGGGGGGCAACAGAGACCCAGTACTTC.